This T cell receptor beta chain came from a study of chemoradiotherapy in HPV16-positive cancers. Study-level results: Non-HPV-specific T cells did not expand in tumors during treatment, whereas candidate HPV-specific clones and E7-related motifs did.

CDR3 size: 16 residues. Comment on this clone: The antigen is unknown.

Libraries were prepared by immunoSEQ multiplex PCR; TCRdb keeps only in-frame clonotypes and omits some of them. This table has roughly 7,300 clones, around 90% appearing once. The sequence was obtained from a human donor with HPV-associated anogenital cancer. The gene calls are TRBV21-1 and TRBJ2-2. TRBV21-1 is a pseudogene segment. This specimen was taken from a patient who underwent chemoradiotherapy. CDR3 DNA: TGTGCCAGCAGCAAAGTTTCGGGGGCGCTCACCGGGGAGCTGTTTTTT. Its protein product is CASSKVSGALTGELFF.